The TCR beta chain described here comes from a study of T cell responses to AZD1222 COVID-19 vaccine. Regarding this clone: Antigen specificity is unknown.

Only in-frame clones appear in the TCRdb table, and some are missing; sequencing was by immunoSEQ multiplex PCR. Among roughly 130,000 clones listed, roughly 90% were seen once. This CDR3 has 13 residues. Germline CDR1 SGHDT, CDR2 YYEEEE. Between the trimmed V and J ends, which lost 1 base and 2 bases, there was a span of 5 bases. The study's findings and limits: At study baseline, merely roughly 6 AZD1222 recipients were seropositive. Targeting of unmutated variant regions was reportedly seen in nearly half of spike-specific TCRs.

This sample comprised peripheral blood, obtained on day 0 of AZD1222 vaccination. This sequence was found in an adult in good health. V gene TRBV5-6 combines with J gene TRBJ2-3; D is uncertain. The CDR3 DNA is TGTGCCAGCAGCTTGTGGTCCACAGATACGCAGTATTTT. It yields the protein CASSLWSTDTQYF.